Listed below are T cell receptor beta chains from one sample, sequenced in a study of technical replicates of blood from a few donors. The protocol was immunoSEQ multiplex PCR, while the TCRdb copy is restricted to in-frame clones and leaves out a portion. The sample lists tens of thousands of clones, under 95% occurring once. What was sequenced was T cells isolated from PBMCs. These TCRs come from a human donor in good health. CDR3s include the opening cysteine and the closing phenylalanine or tryptophan.

v_call: TRBV15; j_call: TRBJ1-1; cdr3_aa: CATRTGDTGTEAFF
v_call: TRBV7-6; j_call: TRBJ2-2; cdr3_aa: CASSHLAEANTGELFF
v_call: TRBV6-5; j_call: TRBJ2-1; cdr3_aa: CASSSGLAVYNEQFF
v_call: TRBV5-1; j_call: TRBJ2-1; cdr3_aa: CASSQGQNNEQFF
v_call: TRBV27; j_call: TRBJ2-2; cdr3_aa: CASSLSFSRPGELFF
v_call: TRBV29-1; j_call: TRBJ1-1; cdr3_aa: CSVAGRGTEAFF
v_call: TRBV6-4; j_call: TRBJ2-2; cdr3_aa: CASSVFLNTGELFF
v_call: TRBV9; j_call: TRBJ1-1; cdr3_aa: CASSVEESNTEAFF
v_call: TRBV9; j_call: TRBJ1-2; cdr3_aa: CASSVGTGMGGYTF
v_call: TRBV5-1; j_call: TRBJ2-5; cdr3_aa: CASSVSPGQTQETQYF
v_call: TRBV27; j_call: TRBJ2-7; cdr3_aa: CASSSSSSYSYEQYF
v_call: TRBV6-5; j_call: TRBJ1-2; cdr3_aa: CASSQTGNYGYTF
v_call: TRBV11-2; j_call: TRBJ2-3; cdr3_aa: CASSSLYLPGADTQYF
v_call: TRBV13; j_call: TRBJ1-3; cdr3_aa: CASSLARVHSGNTIYF
v_call: TRBV5-6; j_call: TRBJ1-2; cdr3_aa: CASSGTMEGGYTF
v_call: TRBV11-2; j_call: TRBJ2-1; cdr3_aa: CASSLRTSGYNEQFF
v_call: TRBV10-3; j_call: TRBJ1-5; cdr3_aa: CAISESVIQPQHF
v_call: TRBV6-6; j_call: TRBJ1-5; cdr3_aa: CASAGLQAINQPQHF
v_call: TRBV11-3; j_call: TRBJ2-7; cdr3_aa: CASSPPGGSYEQYF
v_call: TRBV5-6; j_call: TRBJ1-5; cdr3_aa: CASSLARDINQPQHF
v_call: TRBV23-1; j_call: TRBJ1-1; cdr3_aa: CASSQYIGEIPMNTEAFF
v_call: TRBV2; j_call: TRBJ2-3; cdr3_aa: CAILDGSTDTQYF
v_call: TRBV7-9; j_call: TRBJ2-7; cdr3_aa: CASSRGGGGYEQYF
v_call: TRBV27; j_call: TRBJ1-4; cdr3_aa: CASSLYGKLTGGIGKLFF
v_call: TRBV9; j_call: TRBJ2-2; cdr3_aa: CASSAPLAGDVTGELFF
v_call: TRBV19; j_call: TRBJ1-1; cdr3_aa: CASSIQGANTEAFF
v_call: TRBV5-5; j_call: TRBJ1-1; cdr3_aa: CASRIGGGKGTEAFF
v_call: TRBV10-2; j_call: TRBJ1-5; cdr3_aa: CASSEVTGGDQPQHF
v_call: TRBV4-2; j_call: TRBJ2-1; cdr3_aa: CASSIRRGSSYNEQFF
v_call: TRBV27; j_call: TRBJ2-1; cdr3_aa: CASRLAGGPYNEQFF
v_call: TRBV10-3; j_call: TRBJ2-7; cdr3_aa: CAISVGKPGQGGSYEQYF
v_call: TRBV5-1; j_call: TRBJ2-2; cdr3_aa: CASSLLAGDTGELFF
v_call: TRBV6-4; j_call: TRBJ2-1; cdr3_aa: CASQREAGVNNEQFF
v_call: TRBV9; j_call: TRBJ1-4; cdr3_aa: CASSENSGGMREKLFF
v_call: TRBV29-1; j_call: TRBJ1-2; cdr3_aa: CSVQGRDSPLSGGYTF
v_call: TRBV30; j_call: TRBJ2-1; cdr3_aa: CAWSPLAFEQFF
v_call: TRBV5-6; j_call: TRBJ2-2; cdr3_aa: CASSLSRGTGELFF
v_call: TRBV27; j_call: TRBJ2-3; cdr3_aa: CASRVSRLGWDTQYF
v_call: TRBV4-1; j_call: TRBJ2-1; cdr3_aa: CASSQVAGGMYYNEQFF